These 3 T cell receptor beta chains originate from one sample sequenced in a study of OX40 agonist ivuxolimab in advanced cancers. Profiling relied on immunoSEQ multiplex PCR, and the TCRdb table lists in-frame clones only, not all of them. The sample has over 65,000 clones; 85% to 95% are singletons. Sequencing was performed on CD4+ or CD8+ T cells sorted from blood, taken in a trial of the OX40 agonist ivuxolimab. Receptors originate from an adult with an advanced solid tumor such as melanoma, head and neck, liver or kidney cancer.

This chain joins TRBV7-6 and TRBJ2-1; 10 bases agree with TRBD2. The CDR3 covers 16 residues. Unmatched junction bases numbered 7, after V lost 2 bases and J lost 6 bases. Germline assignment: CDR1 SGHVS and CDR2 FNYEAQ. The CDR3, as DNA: TGTGCCAGCAGCTTAAGCGGGGGGGCCGTTGGCAATGAGCAGTTCTTC. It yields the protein CASSLSGGAVGNEQFF.

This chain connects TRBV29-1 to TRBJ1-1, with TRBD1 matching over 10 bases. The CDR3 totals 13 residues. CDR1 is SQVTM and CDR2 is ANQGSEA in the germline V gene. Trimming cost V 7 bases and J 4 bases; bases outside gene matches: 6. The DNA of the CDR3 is TGCAGCGCCGAGGGGACAGGGGCCACTGAAGCTTTCTTT. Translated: CSAEGTGATEAFF.

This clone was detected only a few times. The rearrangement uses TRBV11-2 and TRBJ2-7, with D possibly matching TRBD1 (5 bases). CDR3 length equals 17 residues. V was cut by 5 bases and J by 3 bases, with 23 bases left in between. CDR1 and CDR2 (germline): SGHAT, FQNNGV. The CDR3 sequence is CASSPPSGAFSNYEQYF. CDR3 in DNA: TGTGCCAGCAGCCCCCCCTCTGGGGCCTTTAGCAACTACGAGCAGTACTTC.